The 32 T cell receptor beta chains below were found in one sample sequenced in a study of technical replicates of blood from a handful of donors. TCRdb's table, derived via immunoSEQ multiplex PCR, lists solely in-frame clones and lacks some. The repertoire holds about 82,000 clones, with approximately 96% as singletons. The sequenced material came from T cells isolated from PBMCs. These receptors were collected from a human donor in good health.

The chain recombines TRBV25-1 with TRBJ2-1; D is ambiguous. Germline V gene lookup returns CDR1 MGHDK and CDR2 SYGVNS. V dropped 7 bases and J dropped 0 bases, with 10 bases sitting between them. This CDR3 has 14 residues. The chain's CDR3 is CASKSADSYNEQFF. DNA for the CDR3: TGTGCCAGCAAGTCCGCGGACTCCTACAATGAGCAGTTCTTC.

This chain uses TRBV29-1 with TRBJ2-1, with a weak D call TRBD2 (6 bases). Germline CDR1 and CDR2: SQVTM and ANQGSEA. Trimming left V 3 bases short and J 4 bases short, with 13 bases between. CDR3 size: 14 residues. This chain's CDR3 is CSVDGGNVYNEQFF. Written as DNA, the CDR3 is TGCAGCGTTGATGGCGGGAACGTATACAATGAGCAGTTCTTC.

The chain employs TRBV27 and TRBJ1-5; 12 nucleotides agree with TRBD1. J gave up 7 bases and V 1 base, and 8 bases lay outside the gene matches. CDR3 size: 17 residues. In germline, CDR1 is MNHEY, CDR2 SMNVEV (reference sequence). CDR3 nucleotides: TGTGCCAGCAGTTTATTGTGGGACAGGGGGCTTCCACAGCCCCAGCATTTT. Amino acid sequence: CASSLLWDRGLPQPQHF.

The CDR3, as DNA: TGTGCCAGCAGCTATTATGCAGGATCCTACGAGCAGTACTTC. It encodes CASSYYAGSYEQYF. The J gene is TRBJ2-7, the V gene TRBV7-9; D call uncertain. The CDR3 consists of 14 residues. CDR1 SEHNR and CDR2 FQNEAQ come from the germline V gene (reference sequence). Trimming took 4 bases from V and 1 from J, leaving 11 bases between them.

The chain uses TRBV27 and TRBJ2-7; 7 nucleotides line up with TRBD2. V lost 10 bases and J lost 3; bases outside the gene matches: 6. CDR3 length equals 12 residues. Per the germline V gene, CDR1 is MNHEY and CDR2 is SMNVEV (reference sequence). Here the CDR3 reads CATLGGGYEQYF. The CDR3 DNA reads TGTGCCACCTTGGGGGGGGGCTACGAGCAGTACTTC.

V gene TRBV5-6 combines with J gene TRBJ1-2; 10 nucleotides align to TRBD1. CDR1 is SGHDT, CDR2 YYEEEE, per germline. The CDR3 length is 14 residues. After removal of 4 bases from V and 2 bases from J, the junction contained 2 bases not matched to a gene. In nucleotides, the CDR3 is TGTGCCAGCAGCCGGACAGGGGGAAACTATGGCTACACCTTC. Translated, it gives CASSRTGGNYGYTF.

The chain carries TRBV7-2 and TRBJ2-7; possible D gene TRBD2, 5 bases. Between the trimmed V and J ends, which lost 5 bases and 0 bases, there was a span of 14 bases. Germline CDR1 is SGHTA and CDR2 is FQGNSA. The CDR3 has 15 amino acids. CDR3 protein: CASSAPLTSSYEQYF. The CDR3 region has the DNA TGTGCCAGCAGCGCACCGCTTACTAGCTCCTACGAGCAGTACTTC.

The rearrangement joins TRBV27 to TRBJ2-2; 13 bases are a match to TRBD2. The CDR3 has 17 residues. V shed 5 bases, J shed 4 bases, and the junction held 7 bases outside the gene matches. Per the germline V gene, CDR1 is MNHEY and CDR2 is SMNVEV (reference sequence). The CDR3 DNA follows: TGTGCCAGCAGTCCAGGGACTAGCGGGATTGCCACCGGGGAGCTGTTTTTT. As protein: CASSPGTSGIATGELFF.

The gene calls are TRBV10-3 and TRBJ2-3; a weak D match, TRBD1 (6 bases). This CDR3 is built from 15 residues. Trimming removed 3 bases at V and 5 bases at J, with 15 bases between. In germline, CDR1 is ENHRY, CDR2 SYGVKD. The CDR3 spells CAISDPGTSQDTQYF. CDR3 DNA sequence: TGTGCCATCAGTGATCCCGGGACAAGTCAAGATACGCAGTATTTT.

The chain uses TRBV4-1 and TRBJ2-1, with TRBD2 matching over 10 bases. The germline V gene encodes CDR1 MGHRA and CDR2 YSYEKL. V dropped 1 base and J dropped 6; count of bases not matched to a gene: 12. This CDR3 contains 18 residues. The CDR3 loop is CASSQASLAGASGNEQFF. DNA of the CDR3: TGCGCCAGCAGCCAAGCGTCCCTAGCGGGAGCGAGTGGCAATGAGCAGTTCTTC.

The CDR3 reads CASSPRTSGTYEQYF. CDR3 DNA sequence: TGTGCCAGTAGTCCCAGGACTAGCGGGACGTACGAGCAGTACTTC. The chain employs TRBV19 and TRBJ2-7; 12 bases agree with TRBD2. The V gene's germline CDR1 is LNHDA and CDR2 SQIVND (reference sequence). V dropped 5 bases and J dropped 4; count of bases not matched to a gene: 6. CDR3 length: 15 residues. Based on the CDR3 plus reference TRBV19 and TRBJ2-7, the full variable domain is DGGITQSPKYLFRKEGQNVTLSCEQNLNHDAMYWYRQDPGQGLRLIYYSQIVNDFQKGDIAEGYSVSREKKESFPLTVTSAQKNPTAFYLCASSPRTSGTYEQYFGPGTRLTVT.

This clone appeared a single time. V gene TRBV9 combines with J gene TRBJ2-2; D not certain. The CDR3 spans 12 residues. Germline lookup yields CDR1 SGDLS and CDR2 YYNGEE. Trimming pared 4 bases from V and 5 bases from J, leaving 6 bases between. CDR3 sequence reads: CASSMSTGELFF. The CDR3 DNA follows: TGTGCCAGCAGCATGAGTACCGGGGAGCTGTTTTTT. Supplemented by reference TRBV9 and TRBJ2-2, the full variable domain reads DSGVTQTPKHLITATGQRVTLRCSPRSGDLSVYWYQQSLDQGLQFLIQYYNGEERAKGNILERFSAQQFPDLHSELNLSSLELGDSALYFCASSMSTGELFFGEGSRLTVL.

The V call is TRBV30, the J call TRBJ2-1; 10 bases map to TRBD2. The J segment lost 12 bases and the V segment lost 2 bases, leaving 10 bases of the junction unmatched. CDR3 length: 14 residues. Germline V gene lookup returns CDR1 GTSNPN and CDR2 SVGIG (reference sequence). CDR3 region: CAWSRLAGVHRQFF. In DNA form, the CDR3 reads TGTGCCTGGAGTAGGCTAGCGGGAGTTCATCGGCAGTTCTTC. Full variable domain (missing parts from reference TRBV30 and TRBJ2-1): SQTIHQWPATLVQPVGSPLSLECTVEGTSNPNLYWYRQAAGRGLQLLFYSVGIGQISSEVPQNLSASRPQDRQFILSSKKLLLSDSGFYLCAWSRLAGVHRQFFGPGTRLTVL.

The chain has TRBV11-2 and TRBJ2-1, with 9 bases lining up with TRBD2. V lost 2 bases and J lost 2; bases outside the gene matches: 4. Germline V gene lookup returns CDR1 SGHAT and CDR2 FQNNGV. This CDR3 has 16 residues. CDR3 residues: CASSLSSGATYNEQFF. The CDR3 nucleotides read TGTGCCAGCAGCTTATCTAGCGGGGCCACCTACAATGAGCAGTTCTTC.

V and J are TRBV28 and TRBJ1-3; 10 nucleotides align to TRBD1. Germline loops: CDR1 MDHEN, CDR2 SYDVKM. The CDR3 covers 15 residues. V dropped 6 bases and J dropped 4; count of bases not matched to a gene: 6. For the CDR3, the DNA is TGTGCCAGCAGACTTGGGACAGGGGAGGGAAACACCATATATTTT. Its translation is CASRLGTGEGNTIYF.

The chain carries TRBV9 and TRBJ2-2; maybe TRBD1 (5 bases). The CDR3 covers 15 residues. Per germline, CDR1 SGDLS and CDR2 YYNGEE. V lost 0 bases and J lost 8, with 14 bases in between. The CDR3 coding sequence is TGTGCCAGCAGCGTAGCACAGGTTAAAGCGGGGGAGCTGTTTTTT. It codes for CASSVAQVKAGELFF.

V and J are TRBV9 and TRBJ1-4; D is possibly TRBD1 (6 bases). The CDR3 loop spans 15 amino acids. CDR1 and CDR2 (germline): SGDLS, YYNGEE. Deletions cut 0 bases from V and 4 bases from J, with 10 bases between. The chain's CDR3 is CASSVDRVGNEKLFF. The CDR3 bases are TGTGCCAGCAGCGTAGACAGGGTCGGTAATGAAAAACTGTTTTTT. Full variable domain (remainder filled in from reference TRBV9 and TRBJ1-4): DSGVTQTPKHLITATGQRVTLRCSPRSGDLSVYWYQQSLDQGLQFLIQYYNGEERAKGNILERFSAQQFPDLHSELNLSSLELGDSALYFCASSVDRVGNEKLFFGSGTQLSVL.

The J gene is TRBJ1-5, the V gene TRBV6-5; no reliable D call. The CDR3 length is 14 residues. Germline lookup yields CDR1 MNHEY and CDR2 SVGAGI. V dropped 2 bases and J dropped 7 bases, with 12 bases sitting between them. The chain's CDR3 is CASSYLEGGQPQHF. Written as DNA, the CDR3 is TGTGCCAGCAGTTACCTAGAGGGTGGGCAGCCCCAGCATTTT.

The chain recombines TRBV29-1 with TRBJ1-2; 9 nucleotides match TRBD1. Germline V gives CDR1 SQVTM, CDR2 ANQGSEA. CDR3 length equals 11 residues. J gave up 8 bases and V 6 bases, and 4 bases lay outside the gene matches. The CDR3: CSVWTGDGYTF. DNA for the CDR3: TGCAGCGTGTGGACAGGGGACGGCTACACCTTC.

This sequence joins TRBV9 and TRBJ2-5; the D is unclear. Germline V gene lookup returns CDR1 SGDLS and CDR2 YYNGEE. The CDR3 is made up of 13 amino acids. Trimming pared 3 bases from V and 2 bases from J, leaving 8 bases between. CDR3 protein: CASSGTDQETQYF. Here the CDR3 DNA reads TGTGCCAGCAGCGGCACAGATCAAGAGACCCAGTACTTC.

V and J are TRBV6-5 and TRBJ1-2; 8 bases agree with TRBD1. V lost 0 bases, J lost 8 bases, and 8 bases stayed unmatched. CDR1 is MNHEY and CDR2 is SVGAGI in the germline V gene. This CDR3 has 15 residues. DNA of the CDR3: TGTGCCAGCAGTTACTCGAGCAGGGGGCAAAAAGGCTACACCTTC. Encoded protein: CASSYSSRGQKGYTF.

The chain is built from TRBV4-1 and TRBJ1-1; D remains ambiguous. The length of the CDR3 is 13 residues. V was shortened by 2 bases and J by 4 bases, with 8 bases between the two germline ends. The germline gives CDR1 MGHRA, CDR2 YSYEKL. The CDR3 region is CASSQLESTEAFF. The CDR3 DNA is TGCGCCAGCAGCCAATTGGAGAGCACTGAAGCTTTCTTT.

The gene calls are TRBV7-8 and TRBJ2-7, with 7 bases matching TRBD1. This CDR3 has 17 residues. Germline V lookup: CDR1 SGHVS, CDR2 FQNEAQ. With 5 bases clipped from V and 0 bases from J, the junction kept 13 bases outside the gene matches. The CDR3 DNA reads TGTGCCAGCAGCCCCTACGGCGTAGGGGACAGCTCCTACGAGCAGTACTTC. Protein product: CASSPYGVGDSSYEQYF.

The CDR3 reads CASSVDGGAGVTETQYF. CDR3 DNA sequence: TGTGCCAGCAGCGTAGACGGCGGGGCGGGAGTCACCGAGACCCAGTACTTC. The rearrangement joins TRBV9 to TRBJ2-5; 7 nucleotides agree with TRBD2. Germline CDR1 and CDR2: SGDLS and YYNGEE. V was clipped by 0 bases and J by 5 bases; unmatched bases: 13. This CDR3 region has 17 residues.

The chain's CDR3 is CASSRSHSAGGPLSYNEQFF. The CDR3 region has the DNA TGTGCCAGTAGCCGCTCCCATTCAGCGGGAGGGCCCCTCTCCTACAATGAGCAGTTCTTC. The chain carries TRBV19 and TRBJ2-1; TRBD2 matches 10 bases. Germline V gene data show CDR1 as LNHDA and CDR2 as SQIVND (reference sequence). V shed 6 bases, J shed 0 bases, and the junction held 17 bases outside the gene matches. This CDR3 comprises 20 residues.

V usage is TRBV6-1 and J usage is TRBJ1-2; the match to TRBD1 covers 7 bases. Losses at the gene ends were 0 bases for V and 5 bases for J; bases not matched to a gene: 6. From germline, CDR1 is MNHNS and CDR2 SASEGT. CDR3 length equals 15 residues. The DNA for the CDR3 is TGTGCCAGCAGTGAAGCGGGACAGACGCGATATGGCTACACCTTC. It specifies CASSEAGQTRYGYTF.

Concerning this clone: Different DNA sequences within this sample yield the same CDR3. V and J are TRBV7-9 and TRBJ1-1; a weak D match, TRBD1 (6 bases). Trimming took 4 bases from V and 1 from J, leaving 10 bases between them. Germline loops: CDR1 SEHNR, CDR2 FQNEAQ (reference sequence). CDR3 length: 14 residues. The chain's CDR3 is CASSSTGWNTEAFF. The CDR3 DNA sequence: TGTGCCAGCAGCTCAACAGGGTGGAACACTGAAGCTTTCTTT. Supplemented by reference TRBV7-9 and TRBJ1-1, the full variable domain reads DTGVSQNPRHKITKRGQNVTFRCDPISEHNRLYWYRQTLGQGPEFLTYFQNEAQLEKSRLLSDRFSAERPKGSFSTLEIQRTEQGDSAMYLCASSSTGWNTEAFFGQGTRLTVV.

The CDR3 DNA reads as TGTGCCATCAGTGCAATAGCGGGCTCCTACAATGAGCAGTTCTTC. Translating it yields CAISAIAGSYNEQFF. This chain uses TRBV10-3 with TRBJ2-1; 7 nucleotides align to TRBD2. V trimming: 4 bases; J trimming: 0 bases; junction bases outside the gene matches: 3. The CDR3 loop spans 15 amino acids. Germline V gene lookup returns CDR1 ENHRY and CDR2 SYGVKD.

The genes are TRBV2 and TRBJ1-1, with unresolved D. This CDR3 has 12 amino acids. V was shortened by 8 bases and J by 3 bases, with 10 bases between the two germline ends. Germline values: CDR1 SNHLY, CDR2 FYNNEI. This CDR3 reads CASLRSHTEAFF. CDR3 bases: TGTGCCAGCTTGAGATCGCACACTGAAGCTTTCTTT.

This clone came up once. The chain employs TRBV27 and TRBJ1-5; 11 nucleotides align to TRBD1. Losses at the gene ends were 6 bases for V and 4 bases for J; bases not matched to a gene: 5. The germline gives CDR1 MNHEY, CDR2 SMNVEV (reference sequence). This CDR3 contains 15 residues. The CDR3, as DNA: TGTGCCAGCAGCCGGACAGGGGGCATGAATCAGCCCCAGCATTTT. Amino acid sequence: CASSRTGGMNQPQHF.

The chain recombines TRBV28 with TRBJ2-3, with a tentative D call TRBD1 (6 bases). V dropped 5 bases and J dropped 6 bases, with 21 bases sitting between them. Germline assignment: CDR1 MDHEN and CDR2 SYDVKM. This CDR3 is 16 amino acids long. The CDR3 DNA is TGTGCCAGCAGTCTCGAGACAGGTATTAACTTTGATACGCAGTATTTT. It codes for CASSLETGINFDTQYF.

This rearrangement joins TRBV15 to TRBJ2-7; 14 bases match TRBD2. J lost 4 bases, V lost 3 bases, and 2 bases had no gene match. Per germline, CDR1 LNHNV and CDR2 YYDKDF (reference sequence). The CDR3 is 15 residues long. CDR3 protein: CATSRGLAGAYEQYF. As DNA, the CDR3 is TGTGCCACCAGCAGGGGACTAGCGGGAGCTTACGAGCAGTACTTC.